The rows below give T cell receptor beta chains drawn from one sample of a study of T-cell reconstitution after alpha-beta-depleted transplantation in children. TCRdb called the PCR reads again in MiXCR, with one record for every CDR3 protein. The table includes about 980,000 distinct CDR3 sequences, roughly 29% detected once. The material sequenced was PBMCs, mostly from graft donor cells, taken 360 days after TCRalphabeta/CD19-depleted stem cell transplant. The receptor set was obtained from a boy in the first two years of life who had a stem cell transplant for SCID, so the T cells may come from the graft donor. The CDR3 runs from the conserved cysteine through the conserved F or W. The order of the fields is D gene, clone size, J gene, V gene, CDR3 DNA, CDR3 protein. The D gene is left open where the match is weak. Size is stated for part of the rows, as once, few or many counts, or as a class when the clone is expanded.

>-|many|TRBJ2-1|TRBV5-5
TGTGCCAGCAGCTTGTGGGCCCGAAGAGGTGAGCAGTTCTTC
CASSLWARRGEQFF
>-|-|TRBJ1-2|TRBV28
TGTGCCAGCAGTTTTCTTGAAATCTATGGCTACACCTTC
CASSFLEIYGYTF
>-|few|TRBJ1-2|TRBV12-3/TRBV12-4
TGTGCCAGCAACCCGGGAGGGTATGGCTACACCTTC
CASNPGGYGYTF
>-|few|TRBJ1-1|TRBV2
TGTGCCAGCAAAGACCCGAACACTGAAGCTTTCTTT
CASKDPNTEAFF
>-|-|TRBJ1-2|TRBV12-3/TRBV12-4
TGTGCCAGCAGTCAGCAGGGTGGCTATGGCTACACCTTC
CASSQQGGYGYTF
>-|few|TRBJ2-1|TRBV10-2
TGCGCCACCGGGACAAAGGCCTACAATGAGCAGTTCTTC
CATGTKAYNEQFF
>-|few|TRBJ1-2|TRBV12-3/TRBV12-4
TGTGCCAGCACCTCAAACGGGCCCTGGGGCTACACCTTC
CASTSNGPWGYTF
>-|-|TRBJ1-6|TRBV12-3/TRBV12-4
TGTGCCAGCAGTTTAGGAGGGGTTCGCCTGAATTCACCCCTCCACTTT
CASSLGGVRLNSPLHF
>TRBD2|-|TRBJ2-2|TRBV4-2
TGTGCCAGCAGCCAAGATAGGGCGGGGGGCCTGAAGGAGCTGTTTTTT
CASSQDRAGGLKELFF
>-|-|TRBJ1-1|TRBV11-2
TGTGCCAGCAGCCCGAACAGGCCGAACACTGAAGCTTTCTTT
CASSPNRPNTEAFF
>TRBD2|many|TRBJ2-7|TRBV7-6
TGTGCCAGCAGCTTGGGGGGGGGAGGTAAACACGAGCAGTACTTC
CASSLGGGGKHEQYF
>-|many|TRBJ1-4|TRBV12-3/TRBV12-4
TGTGCCAGCAGTTTCTCACTTGCAACTAATGAAAAACTGTTTTTT
CASSFSLATNEKLFF
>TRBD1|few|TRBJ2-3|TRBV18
TGTGCTTCCACACGGACAGGGGCTGCAGATACGCAGTATTTT
CASTRTGAADTQYF
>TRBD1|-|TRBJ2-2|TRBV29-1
TGCAGCGTTGGGGGACAGCTGGCGAACACCGGGGAGCTGTTTTTT
CSVGGQLANTGELFF
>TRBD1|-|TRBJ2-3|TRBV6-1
TGTGCCAGCAGCCCGACAGGGGGTCTAGGTACGCAGTATTTT
CASSPTGGLGTQYF
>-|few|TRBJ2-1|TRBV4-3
TGCGCCAGCAGCCAGGGAAAGGACGGCCTGGCCAATGAGCAGTTCTTC
CASSQGKDGLANEQFF
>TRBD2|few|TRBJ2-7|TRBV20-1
TGCAGTGCTCGGCGGGGGGCCTCCTACGAGCAGTACTTC
CSARRGASYEQYF
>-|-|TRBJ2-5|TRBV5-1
TGCGCCAGCAGCTTCGCAGGGCACCAAGAGACCCAGTACTTC
CASSFAGHQETQYF
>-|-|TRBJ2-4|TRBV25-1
TGTGCCAGCAGTGAAGGGGGAATTAAAAACATTCAGTACTTC
CASSEGGIKNIQYF
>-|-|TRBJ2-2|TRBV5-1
TGCGCCAGCAGCCCGGCTGGACAGAACACCGGGGAGCTGTTTTTT
CASSPAGQNTGELFF
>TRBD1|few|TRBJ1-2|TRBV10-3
TGTGCCATCAGTGAGTCGAAACTAGGAGGGGGCCTCTATGGCTACACCTTC
CAISESKLGGGLYGYTF
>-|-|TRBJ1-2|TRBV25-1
TGTGCCAGCAGTTCCTTAAGGGACACCCTTCTTGTCGGCTACACCTTC
CASSSLRDTLLVGYTF
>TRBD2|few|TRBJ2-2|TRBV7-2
TGTGCCAGCAGCTTCGGGCGGGGGGCCAACACCGGGGAGCTGTTTTTT
CASSFGRGANTGELFF
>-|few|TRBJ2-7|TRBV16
TGTGCCAGCAGTCCAGGGGGGGGAATGACCTACGAGCAGTACTTC
CASSPGGGMTYEQYF
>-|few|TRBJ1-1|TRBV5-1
TGCGCCAGCAGCCCCCCATTAGGCAGTGAAGCTTTCTTT
CASSPPLGSEAFF
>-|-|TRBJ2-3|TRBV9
TGTGCCAGCAGCCCCTGGGGGGTGATAGATACGCAGTATTTT
CASSPWGVIDTQYF
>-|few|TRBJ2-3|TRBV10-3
TGTGCCATCAGCGCCGACTCCCCCAGCACAGATACGCAGTATTTT
CAISADSPSTDTQYF
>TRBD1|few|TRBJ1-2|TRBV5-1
TGCGCCAGCAGCCCGGGACAGCGGATCCCCTCTAACTATGGCTACACCTTC
CASSPGQRIPSNYGYTF
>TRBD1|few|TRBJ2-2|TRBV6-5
TGTGCCAGCAGTTACGGGACAGGGGGTTACACCGGGGAGCTGTTTTTT
CASSYGTGGYTGELFF
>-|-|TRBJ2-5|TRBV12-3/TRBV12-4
TGTGCCAGCAGTCCTACAGGGAGGGAAGAGACCCAGTACTTC
CASSPTGREETQYF
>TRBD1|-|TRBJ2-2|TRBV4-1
TGCGCCAGCAGCGGGACAGGGTCGGGAACCGGGGAGCTGTTTTTT
CASSGTGSGTGELFF
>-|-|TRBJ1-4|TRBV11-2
TGTGCCAGCAGCTTAGAATGGTCTAATGAAAAACTGTTTTTT
CASSLEWSNEKLFF
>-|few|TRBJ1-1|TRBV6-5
TGTGCCAGCAGTTACTCGGTGGGTAGAGAAGCTTTCTTT
CASSYSVGREAFF
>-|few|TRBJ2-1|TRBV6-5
TGTGCCAGCAGTTACCCTGGCCAGGGTCCTGAGCAGTTCTTC
CASSYPGQGPEQFF
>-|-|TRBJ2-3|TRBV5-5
TGTGCCAGCAGCTTGTACTTTAACACAGATACGCAGTATTTT
CASSLYFNTDTQYF
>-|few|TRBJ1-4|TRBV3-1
TGTGCCAGCAGTCTGCGGGGGGCGCAGGAAAAACTGTTTTTT
CASSLRGAQEKLFF
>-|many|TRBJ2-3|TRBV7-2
TGTGCCAGCAGCGTCCGACTCACAGATACGCAGTATTTT
CASSVRLTDTQYF
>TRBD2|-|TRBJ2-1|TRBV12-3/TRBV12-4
TGTGCCAGCACGCGGGGGGTACCCTACAATGAGCAGTTCTTC
CASTRGVPYNEQFF
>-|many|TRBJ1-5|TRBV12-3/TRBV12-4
TGTGCCAGCAGTTTATATAGCAATCAGCCCCAGCATTTT
CASSLYSNQPQHF
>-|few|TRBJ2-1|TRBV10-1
TGCGCCAGCAGTGAGTCACAGGTAGGACGCAATGAGCAGTTCTTC
CASSESQVGRNEQFF
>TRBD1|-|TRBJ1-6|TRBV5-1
TGCGCCAGCAGCCTGAAGGACAGGGGGCGCCCCTATAATTCACCCCTCCACTTT
CASSLKDRGRPYNSPLHF
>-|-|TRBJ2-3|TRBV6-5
TGTGCCAGCAGTTACGGTGGGTGGAGCACAGATACGCAGTATTTT
CASSYGGWSTDTQYF
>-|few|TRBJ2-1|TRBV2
TGTGCCAGCGTCCCAGGGAAATACAATGAGCAGTTCTTC
CASVPGKYNEQFF
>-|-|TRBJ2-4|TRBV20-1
TGCAGTGCTAGCTCGGGGGCTGACATTCAGTACTTC
CSASSGADIQYF
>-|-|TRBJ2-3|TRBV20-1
TGCAGTGCCGAGCGGGCTTCCACCACAGATACGCAGTATTTT
CSAERASTTDTQYF
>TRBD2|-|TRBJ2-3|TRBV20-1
TGCAGTGCAAACAAAGAGCGGGGGGCGTACACAGATACGCAGTATTTT
CSANKERGAYTDTQYF
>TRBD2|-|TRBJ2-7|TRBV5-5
TGTGCCAGCAGCTCTTCCCTGGGACTAGGGTCCTACGAGCAGTACTTC
CASSSSLGLGSYEQYF
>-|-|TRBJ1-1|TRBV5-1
TGCGCCAGCAGCCCCTCGGACGGTGAGAAGAGGGCTTTCTTT
CASSPSDGEKRAFF
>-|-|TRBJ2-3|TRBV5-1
TGCGCCAGCAGCGGGGGCCGGGGGGGCACAGATACGCAGTATTTT
CASSGGRGGTDTQYF
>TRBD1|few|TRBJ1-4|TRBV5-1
TGCGCCAGCAGTTTTCAGGGGGTTGGTGAAAAACTGTTTTTT
CASSFQGVGEKLFF
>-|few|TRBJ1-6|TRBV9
TGTGCCAGCAGCGCCAGCGGGAATTCACCCCTCCACTTT
CASSASGNSPLHF
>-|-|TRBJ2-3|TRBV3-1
TGTGCCAGCAGCCACAGGGATCGCACAGATACGCAGTATTTT
CASSHRDRTDTQYF